The 13 T cell receptor beta chains in this list originate from one sample, sequenced in a study of vaccination effects on CD4 cells after COVID-19. Antigen-specific CD4+ T cells were first expanded with viral peptide pools by the ViraFEST assay and only then sequenced. The authors isolated CD4+ T cells after less than eleven days of culture. Nucleocapsid antibodies were negative in the vaccine recipients, who had never had SARS-CoV-2 infection. Assay used: immunoSEQ multiplex PCR; TCRdb lists only in-frame clones, some missing. Among tens of thousands of clones listed, 65% to 85% were seen once. Their recognized antigens are unknown. The sequenced sample was CD4+ T cells from PBMCs cultured with HCoV-OC43 spike peptides, obtained before COVID-19 vaccination. Subset given: HCoV-OC43 spike overlapping peptide pool stimulation. Receptors originate from a human donor who received a COVID-19 vaccine.

This clone has only a few counts. The chain links TRBV29-1 to TRBJ2-7, with a tentative D call TRBD1 (6 bases). V was cut by 2 bases and J by 9 bases, with 14 bases left in between. The CDR3 is 12 amino acids. Germline assignment: CDR1 SQVTM and CDR2 ANQGSEA. CDR3 sequence (DNA): TGCAGCGTTGAATCCGGAGACAGGCGGCAGTACGTC. Encoded protein: CSVESGDRRQYV.

The genes are TRBV4-1 and TRBJ1-1, with D maybe TRBD1 (5 bases). Germline values: CDR1 MGHRA, CDR2 YSYEKL. CDR3 length: 14 residues. Trimming cost V 6 bases and J 0 bases, with 11 bases left between them. The CDR3 is CASRGPTMNTEAFF. CDR3 nucleotides: TGCGCCAGCAGGGGACCGACAATGAACACTGAAGCTTTCTTT.

A few counts support this clone. The chain is built from TRBV28 and TRBJ1-2; 7 bases are a match to TRBD1. This CDR3 is 16 amino acids long. Germline CDR1 is MDHEN and CDR2 is SYDVKM. The J segment lost 4 bases and the V segment lost 4 bases, leaving 12 bases of the junction unmatched. CDR3 bases: TGTGCCAGCAGTTCGTCTCAGGGGGGGCAGGGCTATGGCTACACCTTC. Translation gives CASSSSQGGQGYGYTF.

This clone was counted a few times. The gene calls are TRBV18 and TRBJ1-3; TRBD1 aligns across 7 bases. The CDR3 has 15 residues. V gave up 4 bases and J gave up 3 bases; unmatched junction bases: 6. Germline CDR1 is KGHSH and CDR2 is LQKENI. The CDR3: CASSQKGANGNTIYF. CDR3 coding DNA: TGTGCCAGCTCACAAAAGGGGGCGAATGGAAACACCATATATTTT.

V is TRBV29-1 and J is TRBJ2-3, with TRBD1 matching 8 bases. The CDR3 has 15 residues. The J segment lost 3 bases and the V segment lost 2 bases, leaving 7 bases of the junction unmatched. Per germline, CDR1 SQVTM and CDR2 ANQGSEA. The CDR3 coding sequence is TGCAGCGTTGAAAAAGAGCAGGGGGCTACAGATACGCAGTATTTT. Protein sequence: CSVEKEQGATDTQYF.

V is TRBV5-1 and J is TRBJ2-5; 10 positions agree with TRBD1. The CDR3 length is 14 residues. Germline CDR1 SGHRS, CDR2 YFSETQ. The V gene end was trimmed by 4 bases and the J gene end by 5 bases; junction bases not matched to a gene: 5. In DNA form, the CDR3 reads TGCGCCAGCAGCGAGACAGGGGGCAGCGAGACCCAGTACTTC. Amino acids: CASSETGGSETQYF. The full variable domain, in which reference TRBV5-1 and TRBJ2-5 provide the parts outside the CDR3, is KAGVTQTPRYLIKTRGQQVTLSCSPISGHRSVSWYQQTPGQGLQFLFEYFSETQRNKGNFPGRFSGRQFSNSRSEMNVSTLELGDSALYLCASSETGGSETQYFGPGTRLLVL.

V usage is TRBV25-1 and J usage is TRBJ1-6; TRBD1 agrees at 8 bases. J gave up 6 bases and V 6 bases, and 7 bases lay outside the gene matches. Germline assignment: CDR1 MGHDK and CDR2 SYGVNS. The CDR3 spans 15 residues. In DNA, the CDR3 is TGTGCCAGCAGCAGAACGGACAGGGCTAATTCACCCCTCCACTTT. It yields the protein CASSRTDRANSPLHF.

Regarding this clone: An end of the junction differs from the germline gene, which may be a read error. The J gene is TRBJ2-2, the V gene TRBV5-1, with 8 bases fitting TRBD1. Germline loops: CDR1 SGHRS, CDR2 YFSETQ. CDR3 length equals 15 residues. Here the CDR3 reads CASVFGAGGTEELFF. The CDR3 DNA reads TGCGCCAGCGTCTTCGGGGCAGGGGGCACCGAGGAGCTGTTTTTT. Variable domain in full (rest from reference TRBV5-1 and TRBJ2-2): KAGVTQTPRYLIKTRGQQVTLSCSPISGHRSVSWYQQTPGQGLQFLFEYFSETQRNKGNFPGRFSGRQFSNSRSEMNVSTLELGDSALYLCASVFGAGGTEELFFGEGSRLTVL.

The chain carries TRBV6-5 and TRBJ1-3; TRBD1 matches at 8 bases. Germline CDR1 reads MNHEY; CDR2 reads SVGAGI. CDR3 length: 14 residues. V shed 5 bases, J shed 5 bases, and the junction held 5 bases outside the gene matches. CDR3 nucleotides: TGTGCCAGCAGTACCCGGACAGGGAGAAACACCATATATTTT. Translation gives CASSTRTGRNTIYF.

The DNA for the CDR3 is TGTGCCAGTAGGAGAAGAGGGGAGACCCAGTACTTC. Encoded protein: CASRRRGETQYF. The genes are TRBV19 and TRBJ2-5, with D tentatively TRBD2 (5 bases). V shed 6 bases and J shed 5 bases, with 10 bases lying between them. The CDR3 extends over 12 amino acids. From germline, CDR1 is LNHDA and CDR2 SQIVND (reference sequence).

The gene calls are TRBV6-2 or TRBV6-3 and TRBJ1-2; 7 nucleotides match TRBD1. Germline-derived CDR1 and CDR2 are MNHEY and SVGEGT. The CDR3 runs to 15 residues. V was clipped by 1 base and J by 1 base; unmatched bases: 3. CDR3 nucleotide sequence: TGTGCCAGCAGTTACTTGACAGGGTTTAACTATGGCTACACCTTC. Protein: CASSYLTGFNYGYTF.

This chain joins TRBV7-3 and TRBJ2-6; the D gene is possibly TRBD2 (6 bases). The CDR3 consists of 18 residues. The V gene's germline CDR1 is SGHTA and CDR2 FQGTGA. V shed 4 bases and J shed 4 bases, with 20 bases lying between them. The CDR3 loop reads CASSSQNVGGAGANVLTF. CDR3 bases: TGTGCCAGCAGCTCACAGAACGTCGGGGGAGCCGGGGCCAACGTCCTGACTTTC.

The V gene is TRBV6-5, the J gene TRBJ2-7; a weak D match, TRBD2 (6 bases). V was clipped by 6 bases and J by 3 bases, with 18 bases between them. Germline V lookup: CDR1 MNHEY, CDR2 SVGAGI. The CDR3 consists of 15 residues. CDR3: CASSLRFRGGYEQYV. CDR3 nucleotide sequence: TGTGCCAGCAGCCTACGCTTCCGGGGAGGCTACGAGCAGTACGTC.